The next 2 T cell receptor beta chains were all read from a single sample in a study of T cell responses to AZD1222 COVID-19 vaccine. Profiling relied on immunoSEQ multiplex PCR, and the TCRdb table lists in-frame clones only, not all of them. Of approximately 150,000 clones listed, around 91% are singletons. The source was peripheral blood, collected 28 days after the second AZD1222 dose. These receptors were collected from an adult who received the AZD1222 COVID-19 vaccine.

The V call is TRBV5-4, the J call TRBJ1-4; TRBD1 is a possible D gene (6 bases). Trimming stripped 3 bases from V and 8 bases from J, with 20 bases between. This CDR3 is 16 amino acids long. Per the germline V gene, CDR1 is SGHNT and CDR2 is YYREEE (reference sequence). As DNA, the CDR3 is TGTGCCAGCAGCTCCAGGGGCAGGAATCTAGGGGAAAAACTGTTTTTT. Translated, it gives CASSSRGRNLGEKLFF.

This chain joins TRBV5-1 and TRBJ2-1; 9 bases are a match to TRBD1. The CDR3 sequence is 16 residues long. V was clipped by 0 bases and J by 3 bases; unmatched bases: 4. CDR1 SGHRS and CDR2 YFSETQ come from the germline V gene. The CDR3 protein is CASSLGDREDYNEQFF. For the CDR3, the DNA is TGCGCCAGCAGCTTGGGGGACAGGGAGGACTACAATGAGCAGTTCTTC.